These T cell receptor beta chains were read from a single sample in a study of blood T cell repertoires in COVID-19. Produced via immunoSEQ multiplex PCR; TCRdb's table is partial and in-frame only. The profile shows around 70,000 clones, nearly 80% of them singletons. Sample: peripheral blood. Receptors were obtained from a human donor in a cohort sampled during active COVID-19. CDR3s include the opening cysteine and the closing phenylalanine or tryptophan. Fields, in order: V gene, J gene, D gene, clone size, CDR3 DNA, CDR3 protein. The D gene is left open where the match is weak. Expanded clones are given a class, and other clones once, few, many or no size at all.

>TRBV2|TRBJ1-5|TRBD1|once
TGTGCCAGCAATATAGGGACAGGAAATCAGCCCCAGCATTTT
CASNIGTGNQPQHF
>TRBV7-8|TRBJ2-5|NA|once
TGTGCCAGCAGCTTAGGGAGCCCAGAGACCCAGTACTTC
CASSLGSPETQYF
>TRBV10-3|TRBJ2-7|NA|NA
TGTGCCATCGGATCAGGCAGGGGCTACGAGCAGTACTTC
CAIGSGRGYEQYF
>TRBV3-1/TRBV3-2|TRBJ1-2|NA|NA
TGTGCCAGCAGCCAAGAGGCGGCCAGGGTGACTTCAATAGGCTACACCTTC
CASSQEAARVTSIGYTF
>TRBV28|TRBJ1-1|TRBD1|NA
TGTGCCAGCAGTTTAAGGACAGGGGGCTTGAACACTGAAGCTTTCTTT
CASSLRTGGLNTEAFF
>TRBV19|TRBJ1-2|TRBD1|NA
TGTGCCAGTAGTAACAGACAGGGTAAAGGCTACACCTTC
CASSNRQGKGYTF
>TRBV7-9|TRBJ1-1|NA|NA
TGTGCCAGCAGCTTAGGGACAGTGAATGAAGCTTTCTTT
CASSLGTVNEAFF
>TRBV7-6|TRBJ1-1|TRBD1|once
TGTGCCAGCAGCTTTCGACAGGGCGGGAACACTGAAGCTTTCTTT
CASSFRQGGNTEAFF
>TRBV14|TRBJ2-5|NA|NA
TGTGCCAGCAGCCCCTGGGACTCATCGGGGACCCAGTACTTC
CASSPWDSSGTQYF
>TRBV7-3|TRBJ2-6|NA|once
TGTGCCAGCAGCTTATCCCCGGGGGCGGGAGTCTCTGGGGCCAACGTCCTGACTTTC
CASSLSPGAGVSGANVLTF
>TRBV29-1|TRBJ2-2|TRBD1|NA
TGCAGCGTTGAAGGAGGACAGGGAACCGGGGAGCTGTTTTTT
CSVEGGQGTGELFF
>TRBV13|TRBJ2-2|TRBD1|NA
TGTGCCAGCAGCGTAAACAGGGGGCTGACCGGGGAGCTGTTTTTT
CASSVNRGLTGELFF
>TRBV5-4|TRBJ1-4|TRBD1|medium-sized
TGTGCCAGCAGCCATGACGGGACAGGGGAAGAAAAACTGTTTTTT
CASSHDGTGEEKLFF
>TRBV13|TRBJ2-3|NA|NA
TGTGCCAGCAGCTTAGCTTTTGGGGGAGGAGACCGTGGAGGGCCAGATACGCAGTATTTT
CASSLAFGGGDRGGPDTQYF
>TRBV11-3|TRBJ1-1|NA|NA
TGTGCCAGCAGCTTATCCGGCAGGGGCACCACTGAAGCTTTCTTT
CASSLSGRGTTEAFF
>TRBV28|TRBJ2-7|TRBD1|NA
TGTGCCAGCAGTAGTCCCTCCAGGGGGTACGAGCAGTACTTC
CASSSPSRGYEQYF
>TRBV21-1|TRBJ1-1|NA|NA
TGTGCCAGCAGCCCCCGGGACAGGGGTAACCTGGGGTCTGAAGCTTTCTTT
CASSPRDRGNLGSEAFF
>TRBV5-6|TRBJ2-3|TRBD2|NA
TGTGCCAGCAGCCTAGCGGGGGGGCCGGGAGATACGCAGTATTTT
CASSLAGGPGDTQYF
>TRBV18|TRBJ2-1|NA|NA
TGTGCCAGCTCCTTGTCCGGGGGTACGTTCTTC
CASSLSGGTFF
>TRBV6-5|TRBJ1-6|NA|few
TGTGCCAGCAGTTTCCAGACAGGTGGTCGTTCACCCCTCCACTTT
CASSFQTGGRSPLHF
>TRBV7-2|TRBJ1-2|TRBD1|NA
TGTGCCAGCAGCTTAGGGACAGGGGGCAAGGGCTACACCTTC
CASSLGTGGKGYTF
>TRBV6-2/TRBV6-3|TRBJ2-2|TRBD2|NA
TGTGCCAGCAGTGGCCCGGGACTAGCGGGCGCTCGAACCGGGGAGCTGTTTTTT
CASSGPGLAGARTGELFF
>TRBV9|TRBJ2-3|NA|NA
TGTGCCAGCAGCCCGCCCCGGGTTAGCGGCACAGATACGCAGTATTTT
CASSPPRVSGTDTQYF
>TRBV27|TRBJ2-5|NA|NA
TGTGCCAGCACGACAGGATCCTGGGAGACCCAGTACTTC
CASTTGSWETQYF
>TRBV28|TRBJ2-3|TRBD1|NA
TGTGCCAGCAGTTTAGGGGGACAGGGGATCACAGATACGCAGTATTTT
CASSLGGQGITDTQYF
>TRBV7-3|TRBJ2-5|TRBD1|NA
TGTGCCAGCAGCCGATCTGGCAGGGGGGAGACCCAGTACTTC
CASSRSGRGETQYF
>TRBV11-3|TRBJ2-1|NA|NA
TGTGCCAGCAGACAGTTGGTTGGTGACAATGAGCAGTTCTTC
CASRQLVGDNEQFF
>TRBV27|TRBJ2-4|TRBD1|NA
TGTGCCACCGGCAGGGACAGGGGTGGAAACATTCAGTACTTC
CATGRDRGGNIQYF
>TRBV2|TRBJ1-1|TRBD1|NA
TGTACATCAGCCCCCCTCGCACCTGGACAGGGGGGTGAAGCTTTCTTT
CTSAPLAPGQGGEAFF
>TRBV30|TRBJ1-1|TRBD1|once
TGTGCCTGGAGTAAAGACAGGGCGGGGTCCTACGTGGAGGCTTTCTTT
CAWSKDRAGSYVEAFF
>TRBV19|TRBJ2-2|TRBD2|NA
TGTGCCAGTAGTATCGGGTTAGCGGGACGCACCGGGGAGCTGTTTTTT
CASSIGLAGRTGELFF
>TRBV27|TRBJ1-2|NA|NA
TGTGCCAGCGAATCGACCAGGGTTGGGTACTATGGCTACACCTTC
CASESTRVGYYGYTF
>TRBV5-4|TRBJ1-3|TRBD1|NA
TGTGCCAGCAGCAGCCCGGGACAGAGAGCTGGAAACACCATATATTTT
CASSSPGQRAGNTIYF
>TRBV4-3|TRBJ2-2|TRBD2|NA
TGCGCCAGCAGCCCCCCCGGTGGACTAGCGGGGCCGGGGGTCACCGGGGAGCTGTTTTTT
CASSPPGGLAGPGVTGELFF
>TRBV5-6|TRBJ2-3|NA|NA
TGTGCCAGCAGCCTCAGACTAGGAGCAGATACGCAGTATTTT
CASSLRLGADTQYF
>TRBV5-1|TRBJ1-3|NA|many
TGCGCCAGCAAGTCTGGCCCTGATGGAAACACCATATATTTT
CASKSGPDGNTIYF
>TRBV7-2|TRBJ2-3|TRBD2|NA
TGTGCCAGCAGCTTACGGGGACTAGACACAGATACGCAGTATTTT
CASSLRGLDTDTQYF
>TRBV9|TRBJ1-3|NA|NA
TGTGCCAGCAGCGTGGGACAAGGAAACACCATATATTTT
CASSVGQGNTIYF
>TRBV25-1|TRBJ2-5|TRBD1|NA
TGTGCCAGCTCCCGAGGGGGCGGGGAGACCCAGTACTTC
CASSRGGGETQYF
>TRBV12-3/TRBV12-4|TRBJ2-1|TRBD1|NA
TGTGCCAGCAGGACAGGGACAGACAATGAGCAGTTCTTC
CASRTGTDNEQFF
>TRBV13|TRBJ2-1|NA|NA
TGTGCCAGCAGCCTACAACAGGGAAGCTTGCTCAATGAGCAGTTCTTC
CASSLQQGSLLNEQFF
>TRBV6-6|TRBJ2-3|TRBD2|NA
TGTGCCGTTTCGGGGGGGACAGATACGCAGTATTTT
CAVSGGTDTQYF
>TRBV30|TRBJ2-7|TRBD1|few
TGTGCTTGGAAATTGACAGGGAACTACGAGCAGTACTTC
CAWKLTGNYEQYF
>TRBV27|TRBJ2-3|TRBD2|NA
TGTGCCAGCAGTCCCAGGGGGGGACTAGCGGGGGATACGCAGTATTTT
CASSPRGGLAGDTQYF
>TRBV5-1|TRBJ1-3|TRBD1|NA
TGCGCCAGCAGGCCAGGACAGGGCTCTGGAAACACCATATATTTT
CASRPGQGSGNTIYF
>TRBV28|TRBJ1-4|TRBD1|NA
TGTGCCAGCAGGGAAGGGACAGCGAATGAAAAACTGTTTTTT
CASREGTANEKLFF
>TRBV7-2|TRBJ2-3|NA|NA
TGTGCCAGCAGCTTAGCGCGCAAGACGCAGTATTTT
CASSLARKTQYF
>TRBV12-5|TRBJ1-6|NA|NA
TGTGCTAGTGGCTCCCGAACTCAAACAGGAGAATCCTATAATTCACCCCTCCACTTT
CASGSRTQTGESYNSPLHF
>TRBV25-1|TRBJ2-1|NA|NA
TGTGCCAGCAGTGAATCCGAGGCCCGGAGGGTCTTC
CASSESEARRVF